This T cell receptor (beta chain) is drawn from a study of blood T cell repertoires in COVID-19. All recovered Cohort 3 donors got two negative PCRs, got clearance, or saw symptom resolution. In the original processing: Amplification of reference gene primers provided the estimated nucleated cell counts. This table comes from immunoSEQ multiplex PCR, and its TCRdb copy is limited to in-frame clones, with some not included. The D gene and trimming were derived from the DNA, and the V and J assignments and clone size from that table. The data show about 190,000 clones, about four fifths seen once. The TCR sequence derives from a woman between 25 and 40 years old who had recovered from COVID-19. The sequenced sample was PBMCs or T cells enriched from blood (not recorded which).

CDR3 sequence reads: CASSLGLARTQYF. CDR3 in DNA: TGTGCCAGCAGCTTAGGACTAGCTCGTACGCAGTATTTT. The rearrangement links TRBV11-3 to TRBJ2-3; 7 nucleotides line up with TRBD2. The V gene's germline CDR1 is SGHNT and CDR2 YENEEA. The J segment lost 8 bases and the V segment lost 1 base, leaving 3 bases of the junction unmatched. The CDR3 runs to 13 residues.